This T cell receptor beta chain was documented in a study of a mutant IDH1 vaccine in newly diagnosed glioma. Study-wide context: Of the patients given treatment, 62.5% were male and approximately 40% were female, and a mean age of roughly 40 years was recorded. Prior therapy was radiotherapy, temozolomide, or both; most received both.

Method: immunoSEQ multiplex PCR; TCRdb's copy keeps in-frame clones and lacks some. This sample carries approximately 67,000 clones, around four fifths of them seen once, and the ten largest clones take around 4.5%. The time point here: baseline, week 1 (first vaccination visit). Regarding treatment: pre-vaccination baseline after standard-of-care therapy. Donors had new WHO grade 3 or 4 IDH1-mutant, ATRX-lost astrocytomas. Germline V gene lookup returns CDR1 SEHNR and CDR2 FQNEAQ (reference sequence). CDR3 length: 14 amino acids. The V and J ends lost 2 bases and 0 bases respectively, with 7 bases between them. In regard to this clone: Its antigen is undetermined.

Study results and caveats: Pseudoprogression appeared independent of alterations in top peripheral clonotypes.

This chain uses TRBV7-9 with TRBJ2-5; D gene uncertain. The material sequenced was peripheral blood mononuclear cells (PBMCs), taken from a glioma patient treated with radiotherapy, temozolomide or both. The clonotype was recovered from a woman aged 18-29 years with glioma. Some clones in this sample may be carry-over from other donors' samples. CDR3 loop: CASSLLGYQETQYF. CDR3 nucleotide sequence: TGTGCCAGCAGCTTACTGGGTTACCAAGAGACCCAGTACTTC.